The 32 T cell receptor beta chains below come from one sample, sequenced in a study of blood T cell repertoires in COVID-19. Sequenced by immunoSEQ multiplex PCR; TCRdb stores in-frame clones only, minus some. The top ten hold approximately 7% of the sample, which has over 9,000 clones, roughly 80% seen once. The specimen was peripheral blood. These receptors originate from a man aged 65-85 years with active COVID-19.

The V gene is TRBV7-3, the J gene TRBJ1-2; 7 positions agree with TRBD1. Per the germline V gene, CDR1 is SGHTA and CDR2 is FQGTGA. The CDR3 is 13 amino acids. V dropped 5 bases and J dropped 9; count of bases not matched to a gene: 9. This CDR3 is CASSTQGGSSYTF. The CDR3 region has the DNA TGTGCCAGCAGCACTCAGGGGGGTAGTAGCTACACCTTC.

This chain joins TRBV18 and TRBJ2-7; 7 nucleotides agree with TRBD1. The CDR3 is 15 amino acids. Germline loops: CDR1 KGHSH, CDR2 LQKENI. V was pared by 4 bases and J by 0 bases, with 6 bases of the junction left unmatched. For the CDR3, the DNA is TGTGCCAGCTCACAAAAGACAGGGAGCTCCTACGAGCAGTACTTC. Translating gives CASSQKTGSSYEQYF.

The chain combines TRBV30 with TRBJ1-6, with 10 bases fitting TRBD1. This CDR3 region has 14 residues. V shed 4 bases and J 10 bases; nucleotides not matched to a gene: 7. The germline CDR1 and CDR2 sequences are GTSNPN and SVGIG (reference sequence). The CDR3 DNA sequence: TGTGCCTGGAAGGGGACAGGGGTTGTATCACCCCTCCACTTT. This gives the protein CAWKGTGVVSPLHF.

The chain couples TRBV30 to TRBJ1-1; D remains ambiguous. V was trimmed by 1 base and J by 0 bases, leaving 6 bases between them. Per germline, CDR1 GTSNPN and CDR2 SVGIG (reference sequence). The CDR3 runs to 13 residues. CDR3 residues: CAWSAGMNTEAFF. The DNA of the CDR3 is TGTGCCTGGAGTGCGGGGATGAACACTGAAGCTTTCTTT. The entire variable domain, with the rest obtained from reference TRBV30 and TRBJ1-1, is as follows: SQTIHQWPATLVQPVGSPLSLECTVEGTSNPNLYWYRQAAGRGLQLLFYSVGIGQISSEVPQNLSASRPQDRQFILSSKKLLLSDSGFYLCAWSAGMNTEAFFGQGTRLTVV.

J is TRBJ2-1 and V is TRBV11-2; D is undetermined. The ends were cut back, 7 bases at V and 12 bases at J, with 16 bases in the middle. The germline V gene has CDR1 SGHAT and CDR2 FQNNGV. There are 12 residues in the CDR3. Here the CDR3 reads CASTSGRVRQFF. The CDR3 bases are TGTGCCAGCACCAGTGGGCGTGTTAGGCAGTTCTTC.

The gene calls are TRBV7-9 and TRBJ2-4; unclear D gene. V was pared by 3 bases and J by 7 bases, with 7 bases between. CDR1 is SEHNR, CDR2 FQNEAQ, per germline (reference sequence). The CDR3 loop spans 12 amino acids. CDR3 in DNA: TGTGCCAGCAGCTTGAGATACAACATTCAGTACTTC. This encodes CASSLRYNIQYF.

In its sample, this clone was seen once. V usage is TRBV11-1 and J usage is TRBJ2-1, with D perhaps TRBD2 (6 bases). Trimming cost V 5 bases and J 2 bases, with 16 bases left between them. The CDR3 has 16 residues. Germline loops: CDR1 SGHAT, CDR2 FQDESV (reference sequence). CDR3 sequence (DNA): TGTGCCAGCAGCCCCGGGACTTCCCGGGCCTACAATGAGCAGTTCTTC. Translating it yields CASSPGTSRAYNEQFF.

The chain employs TRBV6-6 and TRBJ1-5, with D uncertain. Germline CDR1 and CDR2: MNHNY and SVGAGI (reference sequence). V was clipped by 6 bases and J by 8 bases, with 17 bases between them. The CDR3 is 14 amino acids. The DNA of the CDR3 is TGTGCCAGCAGCCCCCCGGGAGGCGGGGAGCCCCAGCATTTT. Its protein product is CASSPPGGGEPQHF.

The chain recombines TRBV28 with TRBJ1-4, with D possibly TRBD1 on 6 matching bases. V lost 1 base and J 10 bases, leaving 10 bases between the germline ends. This CDR3 has 13 amino acids. Germline values: CDR1 MDHEN, CDR2 SYDVKM. Written as DNA, the CDR3 is TGTGCCAGCAGTTTATCCCCACAGGGAAAACTGTTTTTT. It yields the protein CASSLSPQGKLFF.

This chain links TRBV14 with TRBJ2-6; 7 positions match TRBD1. Germline trimming cut 2 bases from V and 3 bases from J; bases unmatched to any gene: 16. The CDR3 sequence is 20 residues long. CDR1 and CDR2 (germline): SGHDN, FVKESK. Written as DNA, the CDR3 is TGTGCCAGCAGCCAAACTAAGAAGAGACAGGGTGAAGGTGGGGCCAACGTCCTGACTTTC. Its translation is CASSQTKKRQGEGGANVLTF.

J is TRBJ2-7 and V is TRBV25-1; 9 bases map to TRBD2. This CDR3 is 13 amino acids long. CDR1 is MGHDK, CDR2 SYGVNS, per germline. The V gene end was trimmed by 5 bases and the J gene end by 7 bases; junction bases not matched to a gene: 6. CDR3 region: CASSLGLAREQYF. Here the CDR3 DNA reads TGTGCCAGCAGTCTGGGACTAGCCAGGGAGCAGTACTTC.

V gene TRBV24-1 combines with J gene TRBJ2-2; TRBD1 is a possible D gene (5 bases). The germline V and J ends were trimmed by 8 bases and 6 bases, with 9 bases remaining between them. CDR1 and CDR2 from the germline V gene are KGHDR and SFDVKD. CDR3 length equals 12 residues. The CDR3 spells CATKGVAGELFF. The CDR3 coding sequence is TGTGCCACCAAAGGGGTTGCCGGGGAGCTGTTTTTT.

The chain recombines TRBV14 with TRBJ2-3; D may be TRBD2 (5 bases). The CDR3 is made up of 14 amino acids. Per germline, CDR1 SGHDN and CDR2 FVKESK. The ends were cut back, 3 bases at V and 2 bases at J, with 9 bases in the middle. The CDR3 loop reads CASSQLTNTDTQYF. DNA for the CDR3: TGTGCCAGCAGCCAGTTGACTAACACAGATACGCAGTATTTT.

This chain joins TRBV11-2 and TRBJ2-3; D might be TRBD2 (6 bases). V was clipped by 3 bases and J by 4 bases, with 14 bases between them. This CDR3 is 15 amino acids long. The germline V gene encodes CDR1 SGHAT and CDR2 FQNNGV. CDR3 nucleotide sequence: TGTGCCAGCAGCTTGGTTGGAGGGCAGGCAGATACGCAGTATTTT. It yields the protein CASSLVGGQADTQYF.

The chain employs TRBV28 and TRBJ2-3, with D tentatively TRBD2 (6 bases). The CDR3 runs to 13 residues. CDR1 is MDHEN, CDR2 SYDVKM, per germline. The V gene lost 6 bases and the J gene lost 9 bases, with 16 bases spanning the gap. Written as DNA, the CDR3 is TGTGCCAGCAGCTCGGGAGCCGACGACACGCAGTATTTT. Translation gives CASSSGADDTQYF.

Regarding this clone: Germline is not matched at one junction end, which may reflect a read error. J is TRBJ2-3 and V is TRBV5-1; no definite D call. This CDR3 has 15 amino acids. CDR1 is SGHRS, CDR2 YFSETQ, per germline. The CDR3 sequence: CASTTPEDNTNTQYF. The CDR3 region has the DNA TGCGCCAGCACGACTCCCGAGGATAACACAAATACGCAGTATTTT.

This chain links TRBV7-9 with TRBJ2-3, with 10 nucleotides matching TRBD2. Looked up from germline, CDR1 is SEHNR and CDR2 is FQNEAQ (reference sequence). V trimming: 5 bases; J trimming: 2 bases; junction bases outside the gene matches: 7. The CDR3 loop spans 16 amino acids. The CDR3 protein is CASSTSGRALTDTQYF. CDR3 coding DNA: TGTGCCAGCAGCACCAGCGGGAGGGCCCTCACAGATACGCAGTATTTT. Supplemented by reference TRBV7-9 and TRBJ2-3, the full variable domain reads DTGVSQNPRHKITKRGQNVTFRCDPISEHNRLYWYRQTLGQGPEFLTYFQNEAQLEKSRLLSDRFSAERPKGSFSTLEIQRTEQGDSAMYLCASSTSGRALTDTQYFGPGTRLTVL.

The rearrangement uses TRBV5-4 and TRBJ2-1; 7 nucleotides match TRBD2. Germline lookup yields CDR1 SGHNT and CDR2 YYREEE (reference sequence). The CDR3 spans 15 residues. V dropped 7 bases and J dropped 8; count of bases not matched to a gene: 15. CDR3 region: CASLYMGGRSDEQFF. For the CDR3, the DNA is TGTGCCAGCCTGTATATGGGCGGGAGAAGTGATGAGCAGTTCTTC. The full variable domain, its missing parts supplied by reference TRBV5-4 and TRBJ2-1, is ETGVTQSPTHLIKTRGQQVTLRCSSQSGHNTVSWYQQALGQGPQFIFQYYREEENGRGNFPPRFSGLQFPNYSSELNVNALELDDSALYLCASLYMGGRSDEQFFGPGTRLTVL.

This clone showed up just a few times. The V and J genes are TRBV2 and TRBJ1-6, with 7 bases fitting TRBD1. In germline, CDR1 is SNHLY, CDR2 FYNNEI. The CDR3 is 14 amino acids. J gave up 5 bases and V 7 bases, and 5 bases lay outside the gene matches. The CDR3: CASNRDRNNSPLHF. The CDR3 DNA is TGTGCCAGCAACCGGGACAGAAATAATTCACCCCTCCACTTT.

The chain joins TRBV6-5 to TRBJ2-7; 9 positions match TRBD1. The CDR3 contains 13 residues. From germline, CDR1 is MNHEY and CDR2 SVGAGI. Germline trimming cut 7 bases from V and 4 bases from J; bases unmatched to any gene: 5. CDR3 amino acids: CASKRTGEYEQYF. CDR3 DNA: TGTGCCAGCAAAAGGACAGGGGAATACGAGCAGTACTTC.

This chain uses TRBV7-2 with TRBJ2-5; a possible D gene is TRBD2 (6 bases). V dropped 5 bases and J dropped 5 bases, with 12 bases sitting between them. In germline, CDR1 is SGHTA, CDR2 FQGNSA. The CDR3 is made up of 13 amino acids. In nucleotides, the CDR3 is TGTGCCAGCAGCCGCGGGACTGAGGAGACCCAGTACTTC. The encoded protein is CASSRGTEETQYF.

The table lists this clone with a few counts. This rearrangement joins TRBV7-8 to TRBJ1-4; D is perhaps TRBD1 (5 bases). The V end lost 5 bases, the J end lost 1 base, and 14 bases lay between the germline ends. Germline CDR1 SGHVS, CDR2 FQNEAQ. The length of the CDR3 is 16 residues. CDR3 sequence (DNA): TGTGCCAGCAGCCCAGAGCGGGGGGTAACTAATGAAAAACTGTTTTTT. Protein: CASSPERGVTNEKLFF.

This clone showed up just once. The chain carries TRBV7-9 and TRBJ2-5; 7 bases are shared with TRBD1. This CDR3 has 16 residues. The V gene end was trimmed by 2 bases and the J gene end by 2 bases; junction bases not matched to a gene: 8. In germline, CDR1 is SEHNR, CDR2 FQNEAQ (reference sequence). CDR3 region: CASSLMGTEPQETQYF. As DNA, the CDR3 is TGTGCCAGCAGCTTAATGGGGACAGAGCCACAAGAGACCCAGTACTTC.

This clone was recorded a few times. The V gene is TRBV5-1, the J gene TRBJ1-2; 9 bases are a match to TRBD1. J gave up 8 bases and V 4 bases, and 9 bases lay outside the gene matches. The CDR3 is made up of 14 amino acids. From germline, CDR1 is SGHRS and CDR2 YFSETQ. This chain's CDR3 is CASSLVTGGEGYTF. The CDR3 DNA follows: TGCGCCAGCAGCCTTGTCACAGGGGGCGAAGGCTACACCTTC.

The chain combines TRBV6-5 with TRBJ2-7, with D possibly TRBD1 on 5 matching bases. Germline CDR1 MNHEY, CDR2 SVGAGI. V lost 3 bases and J 4 bases, leaving 13 bases between the germline ends. CDR3 size: 14 residues. For the CDR3, the DNA is TGTGCCAGCAGTTATTCAGGGCGTGAGTACGAGCAGTACTTC. This sequence encodes CASSYSGREYEQYF.

CDR3 DNA: TGTGCCAGCAGAGCGACAGGGACGTTTAACTATGGCTACACCTTC. It specifies CASRATGTFNYGYTF. The chain combines TRBV25-1 with TRBJ1-2; the match to TRBD1 covers 7 bases. The CDR3 consists of 15 residues. V gave up 6 bases and J gave up 1 base; unmatched junction bases: 8. From germline, CDR1 is MGHDK and CDR2 SYGVNS.

The chain has TRBV7-2 and TRBJ2-2; D may be TRBD2 (5 bases). V was shortened by 5 bases and J by 7 bases, with 17 bases between the two germline ends. The length of the CDR3 is 15 residues. CDR1 and CDR2 from the germline V gene are SGHTA and FQGNSA. The CDR3 spells CASSGEGRVGGELFF. The CDR3 DNA follows: TGTGCCAGCAGCGGCGAGGGCCGGGTCGGCGGGGAGCTGTTTTTT.

The V and J genes are TRBV7-2 and TRBJ2-2, with 7 bases lining up with TRBD1. V trimming: 3 bases; J trimming: 1 base; junction bases outside the gene matches: 5. Per germline, CDR1 SGHTA and CDR2 FQGNSA. The CDR3 runs 16 residues. CDR3 nucleotides: TGTGCCAGCAGCTTCTCCGGGACAGTGAACACCGGGGAGCTGTTTTTT. The encoded protein is CASSFSGTVNTGELFF.

This chain uses TRBV28 with TRBJ2-3, with 7 bases that match TRBD1. V dropped 7 bases and J dropped 1; count of bases not matched to a gene: 8. The CDR3 runs to 15 residues. CDR1 MDHEN and CDR2 SYDVKM come from the germline V gene. The CDR3 reads CASTEGGYRTDTQYF. The CDR3 DNA sequence: TGTGCCAGCACGGAAGGGGGCTACCGCACAGATACGCAGTATTTT.

The rearrangement links TRBV6-6 to TRBJ2-3, with 9 bases that match TRBD1. This CDR3 has 16 residues. Germline loops: CDR1 MNHNY, CDR2 SVGAGI (reference sequence). V was pared by 1 base and J by 0 bases, with 2 bases of the junction left unmatched. CDR3 region: CASSYLTGGSTDTQYF. CDR3 bases: TGTGCCAGCAGTTACTTGACAGGGGGAAGCACAGATACGCAGTATTTT.

This clone was counted a few times. V and J are TRBV5-5 and TRBJ2-7, with TRBD2 matching over 7 bases. Germline trimming cut 5 bases from V and 4 bases from J; bases unmatched to any gene: 15. Germline loops: CDR1 SGHKS, CDR2 YYEKEE (reference sequence). This CDR3 has 16 amino acids. The CDR3 coding sequence is TGTGCCAGCAGTACGGGGGTGGGGCGGGAGAGGTACGAGCAGTACTTC. Its translation is CASSTGVGRERYEQYF.

This clone was picked up a small number of times. The chain joins TRBV6-1 to TRBJ1-5; 10 bases align to TRBD1. Germline V gives CDR1 MNHNS, CDR2 SASEGT. Unmatched junction bases numbered 14, after V lost 1 base and J lost 11 bases. This CDR3 is built from 17 residues. CDR3 in amino acids: CASSEGQGAASLMSQHF. For the CDR3, the DNA is TGTGCCAGCAGTGAAGGACAGGGGGCTGCCTCTTTGATGTCCCAGCATTTT.